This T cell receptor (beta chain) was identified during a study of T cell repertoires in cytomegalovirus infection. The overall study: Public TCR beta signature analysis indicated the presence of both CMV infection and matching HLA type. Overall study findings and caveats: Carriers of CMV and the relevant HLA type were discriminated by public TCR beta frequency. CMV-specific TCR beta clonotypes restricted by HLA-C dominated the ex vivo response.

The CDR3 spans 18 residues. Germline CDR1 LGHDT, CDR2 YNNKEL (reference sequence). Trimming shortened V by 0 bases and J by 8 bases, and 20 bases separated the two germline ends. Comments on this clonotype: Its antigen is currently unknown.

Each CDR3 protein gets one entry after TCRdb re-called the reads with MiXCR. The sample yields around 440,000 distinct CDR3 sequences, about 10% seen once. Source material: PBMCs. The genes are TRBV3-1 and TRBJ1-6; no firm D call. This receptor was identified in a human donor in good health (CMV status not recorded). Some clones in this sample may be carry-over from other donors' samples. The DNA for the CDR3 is TGTGCCAGCAGCCAAGATCGGCGGAACATAGGCGGTTATTCACCCCTCCACTTT. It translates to CASSQDRRNIGGYSPLHF.